A single sample is the source of the 15 T cell receptor beta chains below, sequenced in a study of T cells in Graves' hyperthyroidism and ophthalmopathy. RNA transcripts provided the source from which TCR beta CDR3 regions were amplified. HTBI primers drove first-round RT-PCR of the TCR CDR3. One entry per CDR3 protein, called by TCRdb with MiXCR from the multiplex PCR reads. Here the sample spans around 800,000 distinct CDR3 sequences, around 39% being singletons. The material sequenced was blood. These TCRs come from a man between 18 and 29 years old with Graves' hyperthyroidism.

There are a few counts of this clonotype. The rearrangement uses TRBV5-1 and TRBJ2-7; 9 positions match TRBD1. CDR3 length equals 15 residues. Germline CDR1 is SGHRS and CDR2 is YFSETQ. V lost 6 bases to trimming and J lost 1 base; unmatched junction nucleotides: 8. The CDR3, as DNA: TGCGCCAGCACCTTAGGACAGGGGAATTCCTACGAGCAGTACTTC. Translation: CASTLGQGNSYEQYF. Full variable domain (missing parts from reference TRBV5-1 and TRBJ2-7): KAGVTQTPRYLIKTRGQQVTLSCSPISGHRSVSWYQQTPGQGLQFLFEYFSETQRNKGNFPGRFSGRQFSNSRSEMNVSTLELGDSALYLCASTLGQGNSYEQYFGPGTRLTVT.

This clonotype was counted ten times or more. The chain is built from TRBV15 and TRBJ1-5, with D possibly matching TRBD1 (6 bases). V dropped 8 bases and J dropped 8 bases, with 13 bases sitting between them. The CDR3 runs 12 residues. Germline values: CDR1 LNHNV, CDR2 YYDKDF (reference sequence). The CDR3 DNA reads as TGTGCCACCTCAGTACAGGGAGAGCCCCAGCATTTT. Translation gives CATSVQGEPQHF.

This clonotype has only a few counts. At one of its ends the junction is not consistent with the germline gene, which may arise from a read error. This chain uses TRBV10-3 with TRBJ2-6; D may be TRBD1 (6 bases). The CDR3 is made up of 15 amino acids. Looked up from germline, CDR1 is ENHRY and CDR2 is SYGVKD. The CDR3 DNA reads as TGTGCCAGCAGTCCCAGGGGATTTGGGGCCAACGTCCTGACTTTC. Protein: CASSPRGFGANVLTF.

V is TRBV4-2 and J is TRBJ1-1, with D unclear. V gave up 0 bases and J gave up 4 bases, with 6 bases separating them. This CDR3 has 13 residues. CDR1 is LGHNA, CDR2 YNFKEQ, per germline. For the CDR3, the DNA is TGTGCCAGCAGCCAAGATCGCCGCACTGAAGCTTTCTTT. It encodes CASSQDRRTEAFF.

This clonotype came up many times. The CDR3 DNA is TGTGCCAGCAGTGAAATGAACTACGAGCAGTACTTC. It translates to CASSEMNYEQYF. This sequence joins TRBV2 and TRBJ2-7; D is uncertain. CDR1 and CDR2 from the germline V gene are SNHLY and FYNNEI. V lost 2 bases and J 3 bases, leaving 5 bases between the germline ends. This CDR3 contains 12 residues.

The chain links TRBV9 to TRBJ2-7; no definite D call. The CDR3 sequence is 14 residues long. Germline CDR1 is SGDLS and CDR2 is YYNGEE. V gave up 0 bases and J gave up 5 bases, with 12 bases separating them. The CDR3, as DNA: TGTGCCAGCAGCGTAGGAATAGACACCGACGAGCAGTACTTC. Amino acids: CASSVGIDTDEQYF.

The chain is built from TRBV14 and TRBJ2-7, with D tentatively TRBD1 or TRBD2 (5 bases each). Trimming removed 9 bases at V and 2 bases at J, with 14 bases between. Germline CDR1 is SGHDN and CDR2 is FVKESK. The CDR3 has 13 amino acids. CDR3 coding DNA: TGTGCCAGTAACCGGGACGTGACCTACGAGCAGTACTTC. This sequence encodes CASNRDVTYEQYF.

The chain carries TRBV28 and TRBJ2-7; D possibly corresponds to TRBD1 (5 bases). Trimming cost V 5 bases and J 4 bases, with 12 bases left between them. Looked up from germline, CDR1 is MDHEN and CDR2 is SYDVKM. There are 13 residues in the CDR3. This CDR3 reads CASSTRQRYEQYF. The CDR3 DNA is TGTGCCAGCAGTACTCGACAGAGGTACGAGCAGTACTTC.

The V and J genes are TRBV29-1 and TRBJ1-2; 8 bases are shared with TRBD1. From germline, CDR1 is SQVTM and CDR2 ANQGSEA. This CDR3 is 13 amino acids long. V trimming: 4 bases; J trimming: 4 bases; junction bases outside the gene matches: 5. The CDR3 here is CSVGEDRVYGYTF. For the CDR3, the DNA is TGCAGCGTTGGCGAGGACAGGGTCTATGGCTACACCTTC.

Comment on this clonotype: Since no conserved phenylalanine or tryptophan closes the CDR3, a read error is the likely cause. The DNA is left out, because the CDR3 cannot be placed on it with certainty; the CDR3 is given as TCRdb lists it. The J gene is TRBJ2-2, the V gene TRBV6-5. Germline V CDR1 and CDR2: MNHEY, SVGAGI. The CDR3 spans 12 amino acids, including both terminal residues. The CDR3 loop reads CASKANTGELVL.

The rearrangement uses TRBV15 and TRBJ1-4; 7 bases are shared with TRBD1. Losses at the gene ends were 0 bases for V and 4 bases for J; bases not matched to a gene: 5. Germline V lookup: CDR1 LNHNV, CDR2 YYDKDF (reference sequence). The CDR3 has 16 amino acids. The CDR3 nucleotides read TGTGCCACCAGCAGAGATCGGGACAGCCATAATGAAAAACTGTTTTTT. Translated: CATSRDRDSHNEKLFF. The full variable domain, rest sourced from reference TRBV15 and TRBJ1-4, is DAMVIQNPRYQVTQFGKPVTLSCSQTLNHNVMYWYQQKSSQAPKLLFHYYDKDFNNEADTPDNFQSRRPNTSFCFLDIRSPGLGDTAMYLCATSRDRDSHNEKLFFGSGTQLSVL.

This clonotype was seen more than once but under ten times. As DNA, the CDR3 is TGTGCCAGCAGCGATTGGACAGTCTCCTACGAGCAGTACTTC. It translates to CASSDWTVSYEQYF. The rearrangement uses TRBV2 and TRBJ2-7; TRBD1 might be the D (6 bases). The germline gives CDR1 SNHLY, CDR2 FYNNEI. The CDR3 is 14 residues long. The V end was cut by 6 bases, the J end by 0 bases, with 12 bases between.

The CDR3 region is CASSPPIRTYDQPQHF. In DNA form, the CDR3 reads TGTGCCAGCAGTCCCCCCATACGCACATATGATCAGCCCCAGCATTTT. J is TRBJ1-5 and V is TRBV28; D gene ambiguous. Per germline, CDR1 MDHEN and CDR2 SYDVKM. The V end lost 5 bases, the J end lost 5 bases, and 19 bases lay between the germline ends. The CDR3 spans 16 residues.

Comment on this clonotype: An end of the junction does not agree with germline; a read error may underlie this. V usage is TRBV2 and J usage is TRBJ2-6; the match to TRBD2 covers 7 bases. This CDR3 comprises 14 residues. Germline V gives CDR1 SNHLY, CDR2 FYNNEI. Here the CDR3 reads CASDSKTGGNVLTF. The CDR3 nucleotides are TGTGCCAGCGACTCCAAGACGGGGGGCAACGTCCTGACTTTC.

CDR3: CASSLFTTSGEQYF. DNA of the CDR3: TGTGCCAGCAGCTTGTTTACCACTAGCGGCGAGCAGTACTTC. The rearrangement uses TRBV7-8 and TRBJ2-7; 8 bases line up with TRBD2. Germline V gene lookup returns CDR1 SGHVS and CDR2 FQNEAQ. This CDR3 contains 14 residues. V dropped 3 bases and J dropped 6; count of bases not matched to a gene: 7.